The 11 T cell receptor beta chains presented below share a single source sample, sequenced in a study of cytotoxic CD8 clonotypes in ibrutinib-treated CLL. Clones were read by immunoSEQ multiplex PCR, and TCRdb kept only the in-frame ones, dropping some. In the table there are 150,000 to 200,000 clones, roughly 86% of which are singletons. The specimen comprised PBMCs, sampled after 12 months of ibrutinib treatment. These TCRs come from a human donor with chronic lymphocytic leukemia.

This clone was seen only once. The chain has TRBV6-1 and TRBJ1-3; D is unclear. Germline CDR1 is MNHNS and CDR2 is SASEGT. Trimming stripped 4 bases from V and 4 bases from J, with 11 bases between. The CDR3 contains 14 residues. CDR3 loop: CASSGGGIGNTIYF. The CDR3 nucleotides are TGTGCCAGCAGTGGGGGAGGGATCGGAAACACCATATATTTT.

CDR3 nucleotides: TGTGCCATCAAAGACCCCCAGGTGAATCAGCCCCAGCATTTT. This codes for CAIKDPQVNQPQHF. This chain links TRBV10-3 with TRBJ1-5; D remains ambiguous. The CDR3 length is 14 residues. From germline, CDR1 is ENHRY and CDR2 SYGVKD. Trimming stripped 7 bases from V and 4 bases from J, with 14 bases between.

The rearrangement joins TRBV9 to TRBJ2-2, with 7 positions matching TRBD1. V trimming: 0 bases; J trimming: 1 base; junction bases outside the gene matches: 9. The V gene's germline CDR1 is SGDLS and CDR2 YYNGEE. The CDR3 runs to 18 residues. CDR3 protein: CASSVATKGQRNTGELFF. CDR3 bases: TGTGCCAGCAGCGTAGCTACGAAGGGACAGAGGAACACCGGGGAGCTGTTTTTT.

The CDR3 nucleotides are TGTGCCAGCAGCTTAGCCCAGAACTATGGCTACACCTTC. Translating gives CASSLAQNYGYTF. The chain couples TRBV7-9 to TRBJ1-2; D not resolved. The CDR3 runs to 13 residues. CDR1 and CDR2 (germline): SEHNR, FQNEAQ (reference sequence). V lost 0 bases and J lost 2, with 4 bases in between.

The V call is TRBV4-2, the J call TRBJ2-7, with D unclear. V was trimmed by 3 bases and J by 2 bases, leaving 2 bases between them. Germline assignment: CDR1 LGHNA and CDR2 YNFKEQ. CDR3 length: 11 amino acids. CDR3 nucleotides: TGTGCCAGCAGCCAGGCCTACGAGCAGTACTTC. Its translation: CASSQAYEQYF.

This clone was detected only a few times. The chain uses TRBV2 and TRBJ1-1, with a tentative D call TRBD1 (6 bases). Germline CDR1 and CDR2: SNHLY and FYNNEI. The CDR3 loop spans 13 amino acids. V dropped 7 bases and J dropped 4 bases, with 13 bases sitting between them. The CDR3 sequence: CASMGGAGTEAFF. The CDR3 nucleotides read TGTGCCAGCATGGGGGGGGCGGGCACTGAAGCTTTCTTT.

The chain combines TRBV6-1 with TRBJ1-5; D uncertain. This CDR3 is built from 17 residues. Trimming shortened V by 0 bases and J by 0 bases, and 12 bases separated the two germline ends. Germline CDR1 and CDR2: MNHNS and SASEGT. The CDR3 DNA reads as TGTGCCAGCAGTGAAGCCTCATCCCCATATAGCAATCAGCCCCAGCATTTT. The encoded protein is CASSEASSPYSNQPQHF.

The gene calls are TRBV7-2 and TRBJ2-7; D is undetermined. Per germline, CDR1 SGHTA and CDR2 FQGNSA. Trimming left V 1 base short and J 3 bases short, with 7 bases between. This CDR3 has 13 residues. The CDR3 DNA is TGTGCCAGCAGCTTAGGGGTCAGCTACGAGCAGTACTTC. It encodes CASSLGVSYEQYF.

This clone is a singleton in its sample. V usage is TRBV21-1 and J usage is TRBJ2-2. TRBV21-1 is a recognized pseudogene. The CDR3 spans 14 residues. For the CDR3, the DNA is TGTGCCAGCAGCGTTAGGTTCAACACCGGGGAGCTGTTTTTT. Translating gives CASSVRFNTGELFF.

This clone is judged medium-sized (0.01 to 0.1%). The V gene is TRBV6-1, the J gene TRBJ1-5, with TRBD1 matching 8 bases. Per the germline V gene, CDR1 is MNHNS and CDR2 is SASEGT. V dropped 6 bases and J dropped 4; count of bases not matched to a gene: 5. The CDR3 spans 14 residues. This CDR3 is CASRDRAANQPQHF. The CDR3 DNA follows: TGTGCCAGCAGGGACAGGGCGGCGAATCAGCCCCAGCATTTT.

In this sample, this clone turned up once. The genes are TRBV9 and TRBJ1-4; the D gene is possibly TRBD1 (5 bases). The germline V gene has CDR1 SGDLS and CDR2 YYNGEE. Trimming shortened V by 4 bases and J by 6 bases, and 10 bases separated the two germline ends. The CDR3 loop spans 13 amino acids. CDR3 protein: CASSQGFDEKLFF. The CDR3 nucleotides are TGTGCCAGCAGCCAGGGATTCGATGAAAAACTGTTTTTT.